This T cell receptor beta chain was captured in a study of blood T cell repertoires in COVID-19 (dated by TCRdb to about 2020). A note on the overall study: Samples from collaborators originated in the United States, Italy and Spain and spanned both the acute and convalescent phases of COVID-19. The repertoires were released in a freely available public database intended as a resource for research on the immune response to SARS-CoV-2. The samples were drawn from the first 160 participants of the ongoing ImmuneRACE study and from over a thousand subjects provided by 6 global collaborators. The material from the prospective study consisted of cDNA or gDNA derived from T cells, B-cell-depleted T cells, or PBMCs. The sample metadata nearly always contained a de-identified subject ID, COVID-19 status, age in years and sex. Subjects who had been exposed to COVID-19, were actively infected with it, or had recovered from it provided the deeply sampled blood TCRbeta repertoires that made up the dataset. Where available, HLA class I and class II types were taken from metadata supplied by the sample provider and were not determined by assay-based typing. Overall results and qualifications from the work: The quantity of clinical and demographic metadata differed by source and by participant and was supplied without curation.

The immunoSEQ Assay, a bias-controlled multiplex PCR, was used to amplify TCRbeta CDR3 regions from genomic DNA. The original pipeline was this. Nucleated cell counts per sample were estimated from amplification of reference gene primers within the assay. To quantify the absolute abundance of each unique TCRbeta CDR3 rearrangement, sequence reads were collapsed and filtered. For each sample, productive Simpson clonality was calculated by taking the square root of Simpson's diversity index across productive rearrangements. In its TCRdb copy, this immuneACCESS table keeps in-frame sequences only and misses some clones. Where compared with another copy, unresolved V genes explain less than half of these, and the others have no known cause. The V and J calls and clone size are taken from that table; D and trimming were inferred from the DNA. This sample has some 200,000 clones in its table, and roughly 82% of those were observed once. Approximately 1.5% of the sample lies in the top ten.

Another Seattle source contributed samples from volunteer blood donors who had recovered from COVID-19. Whole blood was collected in K2EDTA tubes by collaborating institutions according to the institutions' own protocols. For TCRbeta analysis, collaborator samples were shipped as frozen whole blood, as isolated PBMCs, or as DNA extracted from either sample type. The germline V gene sets CDR1 to MGHRA and CDR2 to YSYEKL. Relative to germline, V is 0 bases shorter and J is 5 bases shorter, with 11 bases between their ends. The CDR3 runs 14 residues from the cysteine to the phenylalanine. The sequence is cut down to CDR3 DNA, 42 bases in frame from base 1. Of note for this clone: Its antigen has not been determined. Base quality data are lacking; no much larger clone is found one base away.

The sequencing input was peripheral blood. Here the chain combines TRBV4-1 and TRBJ2-7, with no confident D gene call. This receptor was taken from a woman aged 40 to 50 who had recovered from COVID-19. Read as DNA, the sequence is TGCGCCAGCAGCCAAGATTGGCAGGCCCACGAGCAGTACTTC. The encoded protein is CASSQDWQAHEQYF.